This entry lists 4 T cell receptor beta chains sequenced from one sample in a study of patients and donors after allogeneic stem cell transplantation. One entry per CDR3 protein, called by TCRdb with MiXCR from the RT-PCR reads. This sample has fewer than 25,000 distinct CDR3 sequences; roughly two fifths occur once, and the top ten carry roughly 79%. The material sequenced was blood, either unsorted or a sorted T cell fraction (not recorded which). The receptors stem from a human donor who was either an allogeneic HSCT recipient or a stem cell or donor lymphocyte infusion donor (not recorded which). It is not recorded whose cells these are; they may come from a transplant donor.

In its sample, this clonotype was seen a few times. V and J are TRBV6-9 and TRBJ1-2, with D hard to call. There are 14 residues in the CDR3. Trimming cost V 9 bases and J 0 bases, with 14 bases left between them. Germline values: CDR1 MNHGY, CDR2 SVAAGI. The chain's CDR3 is CARLSRSTNYGYTF. The DNA for the CDR3 is TGTGCCAGGTTAAGCAGGAGTACTAACTATGGCTACACCTTC.

The gene calls are TRBV5-1 and TRBJ1-1, with 12 bases aligning to TRBD1. The CDR3 is made up of 14 amino acids. CDR1 is SGHRS and CDR2 is YFSETQ in the germline V gene. Losses at the gene ends were 4 bases for V and 4 bases for J; bases not matched to a gene: 2. CDR3 protein: CASSGTGGVTEAFF. CDR3 bases: TGCGCCAGCAGCGGGACAGGGGGCGTCACTGAAGCTTTCTTT.

The chain employs TRBV9 and TRBJ1-1; D gene uncertain. Per the germline V gene, CDR1 is SGDLS and CDR2 is YYNGEE. This CDR3 comprises 13 residues. V lost 4 bases and J lost 0, with 7 bases in between. The DNA for the CDR3 is TGTGCCAGCAGCTTTTCACTGAACACTGAAGCTTTCTTT. Translating gives CASSFSLNTEAFF.

A few counts support this clonotype. The chain combines TRBV7-9 with TRBJ1-1, with 8 bases lining up with TRBD1. This CDR3 spans 15 amino acids. Germline CDR1 and CDR2: SEHNR and FQNEAQ (reference sequence). V shed 4 bases, J shed 5 bases, and the junction held 9 bases outside the gene matches. The CDR3 bases are TGTGCCAGCAGCTCCAAATGGACAGGGCTGACTGAAGCTTTCTTT. Translation: CASSSKWTGLTEAFF. Full variable domain (missing parts from reference TRBV7-9 and TRBJ1-1): DTGVSQNPRHKITKRGQNVTFRCDPISEHNRLYWYRQTLGQGPEFLTYFQNEAQLEKSRLLSDRFSAERPKGSFSTLEIQRTEQGDSAMYLCASSSKWTGLTEAFFGQGTRLTVV.